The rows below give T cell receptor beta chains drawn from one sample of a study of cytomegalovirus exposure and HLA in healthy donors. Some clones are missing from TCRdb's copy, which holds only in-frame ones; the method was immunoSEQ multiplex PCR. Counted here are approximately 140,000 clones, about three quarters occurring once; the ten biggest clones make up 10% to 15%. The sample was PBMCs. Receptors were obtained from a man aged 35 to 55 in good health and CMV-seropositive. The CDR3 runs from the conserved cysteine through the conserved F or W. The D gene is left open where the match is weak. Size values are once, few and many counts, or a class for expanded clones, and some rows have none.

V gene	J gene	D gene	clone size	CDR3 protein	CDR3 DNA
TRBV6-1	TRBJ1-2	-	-	CAAASGRDGYTF	TGTGCCGCAGCGAGTGGGCGGGACGGCTACACCTTC
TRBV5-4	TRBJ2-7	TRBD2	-	CASSLWLAGAPMREYEQYF	TGTGCCAGCAGCTTGTGGCTAGCGGGAGCCCCCATGCGCGAATACGAGCAGTACTTC
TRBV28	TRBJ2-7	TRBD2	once	CASSSFPGGGYEQYF	TGTGCCAGCAGTTCCTTCCCGGGAGGGGGGTACGAGCAGTACTTC
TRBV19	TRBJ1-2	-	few	CASSNRNVVGGYTF	TGTGCCAGTAGTAACAGGAATGTAGTTGGTGGCTACACCTTC
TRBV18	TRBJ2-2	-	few	CASSPGAGAGELFF	TGTGCCAGCTCACCAGGTGCAGGGGCCGGGGAGCTGTTTTTT
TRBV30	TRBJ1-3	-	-	CAWSIQEGNTIYF	TGTGCCTGGAGCATACAGGAGGGAAACACCATATATTTT
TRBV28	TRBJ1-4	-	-	CATEGHGYPFGLFF	TGTGCCACCGAGGGACACGGATACCCTTTTGGACTGTTTTTT
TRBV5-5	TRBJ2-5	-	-	CASRDLQYQETQYF	TGTGCCAGCCGAGATTTACAGTACCAAGAGACCCAGTACTTC
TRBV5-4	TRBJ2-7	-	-	CASSLAGSPEQYF	TGTGCCAGCAGCTTGGCCGGGTCACCCGAGCAGTACTTC
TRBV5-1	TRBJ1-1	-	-	CASSLEDTMNTEAFF	TGCGCCAGCAGCTTGGAGGACACCATGAACACTGAAGCTTTCTTT
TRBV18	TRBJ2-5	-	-	CASSMGLQETQYF	TGTGCCAGCTCCATGGGACTGCAAGAGACCCAGTACTTC
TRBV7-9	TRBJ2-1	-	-	CASRISSDHEQFF	TGTGCCAGCAGGATTTCTAGCGACCATGAGCAGTTCTTC
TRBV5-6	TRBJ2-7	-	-	CASSFGRTSYEQYF	TGTGCCAGCAGCTTCGGTCGGACTTCCTACGAGCAGTACTTC
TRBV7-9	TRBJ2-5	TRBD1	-	CASSLRQGETQYF	TGTGCCAGCAGCTTAAGACAGGGTGAGACCCAGTACTTC
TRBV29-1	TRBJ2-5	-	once	CSVGQEETQYF	TGCAGCGTTGGACAAGAAGAGACCCAGTACTTC
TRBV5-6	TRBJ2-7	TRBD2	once	CASSSGTSGYYEQYF	TGTGCCAGCAGCTCCGGGACTAGCGGTTACTACGAGCAGTACTTC
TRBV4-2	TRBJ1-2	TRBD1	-	CATSKPGQGFNGYTF	TGTGCCACCTCTAAACCGGGACAGGGGTTCAATGGCTACACCTTC
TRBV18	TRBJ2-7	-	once	CASSPLSGSSYEQYF	TGTGCCAGCTCACCACTTAGCGGTAGCTCCTACGAGCAGTACTTC
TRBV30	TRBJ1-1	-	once	CAWSARGKEAFF	TGTGCCTGGAGTGCAAGGGGAAAGGAAGCTTTCTTT
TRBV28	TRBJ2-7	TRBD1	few	CASSSSGQGSYEQYF	TGTGCCAGCAGTTCCTCGGGACAGGGGAGCTACGAGCAGTACTTC
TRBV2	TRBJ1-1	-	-	CASSENYEAFF	TGTGCCAGCAGTGAAAACTACGAAGCTTTCTTT
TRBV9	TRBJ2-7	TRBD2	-	CASSLGLAGKSEQYF	TGTGCCAGCAGCCTTGGACTAGCGGGAAAGAGCGAGCAGTACTTC
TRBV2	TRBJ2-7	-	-	CASSVTGFSYEQYF	TGTGCCAGCAGTGTTACAGGGTTCTCCTACGAGCAGTACTTC
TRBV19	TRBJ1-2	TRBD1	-	CAGTPRYGTGAGYTF	TGTGCCGGTACCCCCAGGTATGGGACAGGGGCTGGCTACACCTTC
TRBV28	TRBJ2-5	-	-	CASSSRGAETQYF	TGTGCCAGCAGTAGCAGGGGAGCAGAGACCCAGTACTTC
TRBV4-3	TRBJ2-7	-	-	CASSQDLVEDDEQYF	TGCGCCAGCAGCCAAGATTTGGTAGAGGATGACGAGCAGTACTTC
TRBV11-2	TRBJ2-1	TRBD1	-	CASSFTGVNEQFF	TGTGCCAGCAGCTTTACAGGGGTCAATGAGCAGTTCTTC
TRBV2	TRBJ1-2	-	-	CASSEVDYFDPNNYGYTF	TGTGCCAGCAGTGAAGTCGACTACTTTGACCCGAATAACTATGGCTACACCTTC
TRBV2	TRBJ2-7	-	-	CASSRRTEYEQYF	TGTGCCAGCTCCCGTAGGACAGAGTACGAGCAGTACTTC
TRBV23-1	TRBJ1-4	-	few	CASSQVSAGKYATNEKLFF	TGCGCCAGCAGTCAAGTGTCCGCAGGGAAGTATGCAACTAATGAAAAACTGTTTTTT
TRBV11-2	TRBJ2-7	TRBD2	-	CASSPTSGSPYEQYF	TGTGCCAGCAGCCCGACTAGCGGGAGTCCCTACGAGCAGTACTTC
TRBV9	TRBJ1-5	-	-	CASSVGRGPQHF	TGTGCCAGCAGCGTAGGGCGGGGCCCCCAGCATTTT
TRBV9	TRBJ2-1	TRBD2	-	CASSGGLAGENEQFF	TGTGCCAGCAGCGGAGGACTAGCGGGAGAGAATGAGCAGTTCTTC
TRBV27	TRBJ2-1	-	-	CASSLFGLLTSSYNEQFF	TGTGCCAGCAGTTTATTTGGACTGCTAACTAGCTCCTACAATGAGCAGTTCTTC
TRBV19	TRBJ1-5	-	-	CASADYSYSNQPQHF	TGTGCCAGCGCCGACTACTCATATAGCAATCAGCCCCAGCATTTT
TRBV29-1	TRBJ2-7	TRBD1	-	CSVETGQGYEQYF	TGCAGCGTTGAGACGGGACAGGGCTACGAGCAGTACTTC
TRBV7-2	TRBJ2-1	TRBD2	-	CASGLMASGIRNEQFF	TGTGCCAGCGGGCTCATGGCTAGCGGGATCCGGAATGAGCAGTTCTTC
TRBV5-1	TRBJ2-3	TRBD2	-	CASSPPTSGSTDTQYF	TGCGCCAGCAGCCCACCCACTAGCGGGAGCACAGATACGCAGTATTTT
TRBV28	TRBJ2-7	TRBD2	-	CASSAGLAVTYEQYF	TGTGCCAGCAGTGCGGGACTAGCGGTGACCTACGAGCAGTACTTC
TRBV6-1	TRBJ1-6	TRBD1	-	CASSGLQGAGYNSPLHF	TGTGCCAGCAGTGGACTACAGGGGGCGGGCTATAATTCACCCCTCCACTTT
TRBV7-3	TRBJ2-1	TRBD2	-	CASSLTSGSTVGEQFF	TGTGCCAGCAGCTTAACTAGCGGGAGTACTGTGGGTGAGCAGTTCTTC
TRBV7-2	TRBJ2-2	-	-	CASSLGGPTGELFF	TGTGCCAGCAGCCTGGGAGGCCCCACCGGGGAGCTGTTTTTT
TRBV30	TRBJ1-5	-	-	CAWSVRSNQPQHF	TGTGCCTGGAGTGTACGGAGCAATCAGCCCCAGCATTTT
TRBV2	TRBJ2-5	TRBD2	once	CASSVRKGREGPRETQYF	TGTGCCAGCAGCGTTAGAAAGGGGCGGGAGGGCCCCCGAGAGACCCAGTACTTC